Listed below are T cell receptor beta chains from one sample, sequenced in a study of Ad26.COV2.S vaccination and SARS-CoV-2 variants. Sequenced by immunoSEQ multiplex PCR; TCRdb stores in-frame clones only, minus some. The sample has more than 300,000 clones; 70% to 90% are singletons. Material: peripheral blood, obtained in a trial of Ad26.COV2.S vaccine versus placebo. All receptors derive from a person aged 18-65 years who received the Ad26.COV2.S COVID-19 vaccine or a placebo. Both conserved end residues are part of each CDR3. A D gene is named only where the DNA matches it firmly. Size values are once, few and many counts, or a class for expanded clones, and some rows have none.

J	D	V	length	size	CDR3	DNA
TRBJ1-3	.	TRBV11-2	14	.	CASSFGRAGNTIYF	TGTGCCAGCAGCTTCGGCAGGGCTGGAAACACCATATATTTT
TRBJ2-3	TRBD2	TRBV7-8	15	.	CASSLGTSSFSTQYF	TGTGCCAGCAGCTTAGGGACTAGCTCCTTTAGTACGCAGTATTTT
TRBJ1-1	.	TRBV29-1	13	.	CSCTGTLNTEAFF	TGCAGCTGCACCGGGACCTTGAACACTGAAGCTTTCTTT
TRBJ2-3	TRBD2	TRBV2	13	.	CASGGVGADTQYF	TGTGCCAGCGGGGGGGTAGGGGCAGATACGCAGTATTTT
TRBJ1-2	TRBD1	TRBV3-1/TRBV3-2	15	.	CASSLGQGGLYGYTF	TGTGCCAGCAGCCTGGGACAGGGGGGACTCTATGGCTACACCTTC
TRBJ2-7	.	TRBV5-6	11	once	CASSSFYEQYF	TGTGCCAGCAGCTCGTTCTACGAGCAGTACTTC
TRBJ2-3	TRBD1	TRBV24-1	16	once	CATSGPGQGATDTQYF	TGTGCCACCAGTGGCCCGGGACAGGGGGCAACAGATACGCAGTATTTT
TRBJ2-2	.	TRBV7-3	15	.	CASSLSPLKTGELFF	TGTGCCAGCAGCTTATCCCCATTGAAGACCGGGGAGCTGTTTTTT
TRBJ2-5	.	TRBV12-5	14	.	CASGPHIGGETQYF	TGTGCTAGTGGCCCTCACATCGGTGGAGAGACCCAGTACTTC
TRBJ1-6	.	TRBV28	14	.	CASSLAGANSPLHF	TGTGCCAGCAGTTTGGCAGGGGCTAATTCACCCCTCCACTTT
TRBJ2-1	.	TRBV18	14	.	CASSPPDSYNEQFF	TGTGCCAGCTCACCACCAGACTCCTACAATGAGCAGTTCTTC
TRBJ1-1	.	TRBV5-1	15	.	CASSLVATLNTEAFF	TGCGCCAGCAGCTTGGTGGCCACCTTGAACACTGAAGCTTTCTTT
TRBJ2-7	TRBD1	TRBV11-1	15	.	CASSWPGQKSYEQYF	TGTGCCAGCAGCTGGCCGGGACAGAAGTCCTACGAGCAGTACTTC
TRBJ1-1	.	TRBV4-1	17	once	CASSQRRGTGIPTEAFF	TGCGCCAGCAGCCAACGGAGGGGGACGGGAATCCCCACTGAAGCTTTCTTT
TRBJ1-1	.	TRBV5-6	13	.	CASSWRYSTEAFF	TGTGCCAGCAGCTGGAGGTACAGTACTGAAGCTTTCTTT
TRBJ1-2	.	TRBV2	15	.	CASYRVLRHPNGYTF	TGTGCCAGCTACCGGGTCCTCCGGCACCCTAATGGCTACACCTTC
TRBJ2-1	TRBD2	TRBV7-8	13	.	CATQRGSYNEQFF	TGTGCCACCCAGCGGGGCTCCTACAATGAGCAGTTCTTC
TRBJ2-3	TRBD1	TRBV5-1	16	.	CASSLVGTGVTDTQYF	TGCGCCAGCAGCTTGGTAGGGACAGGGGTCACAGATACGCAGTATTTT
TRBJ1-5	.	TRBV27	15	.	CASARGHNSNQPQHF	TGTGCCAGCGCACGCGGACACAATAGCAATCAGCCCCAGCATTTT
TRBJ1-5	.	TRBV3-1/TRBV3-2	17	.	CASSNIVPFWHHQPQHF	TGTGCCAGCAGCAATATTGTTCCTTTTTGGCATCATCAGCCCCAGCATTTT
TRBJ1-2	TRBD1	TRBV27	13	.	CASSIQGKDGYTF	TGTGCCAGCTCCATACAGGGGAAGGATGGCTACACCTTC
TRBJ2-2	TRBD2	TRBV5-4	16	.	CASSLNSGGGTGELFF	TGTGCCAGCAGCTTAAATAGCGGGGGAGGCACCGGGGAGCTGTTTTTT
TRBJ2-3	TRBD1	TRBV6-5	15	few	CASSLQGLEGDTQYF	TGTGCCAGCAGCTTACAGGGGTTGGAAGGAGATACGCAGTATTTT
TRBJ2-1	.	TRBV2	14	.	CASRGFTSYNEQFF	TGTGCCAGCAGGGGATTCACCTCCTACAATGAGCAGTTCTTC
TRBJ1-2	.	TRBV12-3/TRBV12-4	12	.	CASSYTYYGYTF	TGTGCCAGCAGTTACACTTACTATGGCTACACCTTC
TRBJ2-5	.	TRBV3-1/TRBV3-2	14	.	CASSQNTRAKAQYF	TGTGCCAGCAGCCAGAACACTAGGGCGAAGGCCCAGTACTTC
TRBJ2-2	.	TRBV10-3	18	once	CAISRPTSGRTTAGELFF	TGTGCCATCAGTAGACCTACTTCGGGACGGACGACCGCCGGGGAGCTGTTTTTT
TRBJ1-5	TRBD1	TRBV18	14	.	CASSLGQQGQPQHF	TGTGCCAGCTCGCTGGGACAGCAAGGCCAGCCCCAGCATTTT
TRBJ2-3	TRBD1	TRBV4-2	16	.	CASSQTGGMTIGTQYF	TGTGCCAGCAGCCAGACAGGGGGGATGACAATTGGTACGCAGTATTTT
TRBJ1-2	TRBD1	TRBV7-2	16	.	CASSLAGGQGFYGYTF	TGTGCCAGCAGCTTAGCGGGGGGACAGGGGTTCTATGGCTACACCTTC
TRBJ2-3	.	TRBV14	16	.	CASSQRRGAGTDTQYF	TGTGCCAGCAGCCAAAGGCGGGGCGCGGGCACAGATACGCAGTATTTT